The 5 T cell receptor beta chains reported below all come from one sample, sequenced in a study of T cell responses to AZD1222 COVID-19 vaccine. Using immunoSEQ multiplex PCR, the repertoire was profiled, and TCRdb retains in-frame clones only, with some absent. The repertoire consists of approximately 100,000 clones, with about 87% occurring once and the leading ten covering 9.5% to 13%. Source: peripheral blood, taken 28 days after the second AZD1222 dose. These receptors were taken from an adult who received the AZD1222 COVID-19 vaccine.

This chain uses TRBV7-8 with TRBJ2-7; D is unresolved. Germline V gene data show CDR1 as SGHVS and CDR2 as FQNEAQ. Trimming removed 5 bases from V and 1 base from J, with 12 bases in between. There are 14 residues in the CDR3. CDR3 coding DNA: TGTGCCAGCAGCCTCGAGGCCCGTTCCTACGAGCAGTACTTC. It encodes CASSLEARSYEQYF.

The rearrangement links TRBV7-9 to TRBJ2-3, with a weak D call TRBD2 (5 bases). The germline V and J ends were trimmed by 2 bases and 2 bases, with 14 bases remaining between them. CDR1 and CDR2 from the germline V gene are SEHNR and FQNEAQ (reference sequence). This CDR3 contains 16 residues. The CDR3 sequence is CASSLKSSRYTDTQYF. CDR3 nucleotide sequence: TGTGCCAGCAGCTTAAAGTCTAGCCGATACACAGATACGCAGTATTTT.

Remarks on this clone: This same CDR3 is encoded by further DNA sequences in the sample. V gene TRBV5-1 combines with J gene TRBJ2-1; D may correspond to TRBD1 or TRBD2 (5 bases each). The V gene's germline CDR1 is SGHRS and CDR2 YFSETQ. CDR3 size: 15 residues. With 0 bases removed from V and 3 bases from J, the gap between germline ends came to 10 bases. In nucleotides, the CDR3 is TGCGCCAGCAGCTTGGCCTCAGGGAGCTACAATGAGCAGTTCTTC. This encodes CASSLASGSYNEQFF. Full variable domain (missing parts from reference TRBV5-1 and TRBJ2-1): KAGVTQTPRYLIKTRGQQVTLSCSPISGHRSVSWYQQTPGQGLQFLFEYFSETQRNKGNFPGRFSGRQFSNSRSEMNVSTLELGDSALYLCASSLASGSYNEQFFGPGTRLTVL.

The CDR3 reads CASSKSPSDDTGELFF. The CDR3, as DNA: TGTGCCAGCAGCAAATCCCCCTCGGACGACACCGGGGAGCTGTTTTTT. V and J are TRBV21-1 and TRBJ2-2. TRBV21-1 represents a pseudogene. This CDR3 spans 16 amino acids.

V gene TRBV18 combines with J gene TRBJ2-7; D is undetermined. Germline-derived CDR1 and CDR2 are KGHSH and LQKENI. V lost 4 bases and J lost 3, with 10 bases in between. The CDR3 runs to 13 residues. CDR3 nucleotide sequence: TGTGCCAGCTCACGGGAACAACACTACGAGCAGTACTTC. It codes for CASSREQHYEQYF.